The rows below give T cell receptor beta chains drawn from one sample of a study of T cell repertoires in cytomegalovirus infection. TCRdb reanalysed the reads using MiXCR and keeps one entry per CDR3 protein. The sample contains 200,000 to 300,000 distinct CDR3 sequences, approximately 13% of which appear only once. Sequenced: PBMCs. The receptor source for this set is a human donor in good health (CMV status not recorded). Some clones in this sample may be carry-over from other donors' samples. CDR3s include the opening cysteine and the closing phenylalanine or tryptophan. A D gene is named only where the DNA matches it firmly. Clone size is stated in some rows and not others, as once, few, many or a class when expanded.

v_gene,abundance,d_gene,j_gene,CDR3nt,CDR3aa
TRBV7-2,many,.,TRBJ2-1,TGTGCCAGCAGCTTAATGACGGGAGCTATGTATGAGCAGTTCTTC,CASSLMTGAMYEQFF
TRBV19,once,.,TRBJ1-5,TGTGCCAGTAGGGTGGGGGGCGGTAGCAATCAGCCCCAGCATTTT,CASRVGGGSNQPQHF
TRBV20-1,.,.,TRBJ2-5,TGCAGTGCTAGCCCTAGCACAGAGACCCAGTACTTC,CSASPSTETQYF
TRBV29-1,few,TRBD2,TRBJ2-5,TGCAGCGTTGGACTAGCCGCGGAAGAGACCCAGTACTTC,CSVGLAAEETQYF
TRBV5-1,many,TRBD2,TRBJ2-1,TGCGCCAGCAGCTTGGTTCTAGCGGGGGGGCCGAGCAATGAGCAGTTCTTC,CASSLVLAGGPSNEQFF
TRBV19,many,.,TRBJ2-1,TGTGCCAGTAGTATAAGGGCTCCCCGTTTGTGGGAGCAGTTCTTC,CASSIRAPRLWEQFF
TRBV19,.,.,TRBJ1-1,TGTGCCAGTATTCGCAGGGTTTCGGTGGACACTGAAGCTTTCTTT,CASIRRVSVDTEAFF
TRBV7-2,many,.,TRBJ2-7,TGTGCCAGCAGCTTATACCACGAGCAGTACTTC,CASSLYHEQYF
TRBV7-2,many,TRBD2,TRBJ2-1,TGTGCCAGCAGCCCGACACGGGGGGGTAGACTAGCGGGAGGGGAGCAGTTCTTC,CASSPTRGGRLAGGEQFF
TRBV20-1,.,.,TRBJ1-2,TGCAGTGCTAAGATGGGGGCTAGCTATGGCTACACCTTC,CSAKMGASYGYTF
TRBV6-1,.,.,TRBJ1-1,TGTGCCAGCAGTCGGACGTTTATGAACACTGAAGCTTTCTTT,CASSRTFMNTEAFF
TRBV3-1,few,TRBD1,TRBJ2-1,TGTGCCAGCAACACTCCCGGGACAGGGAGGATGAATGAGCAGTTCTTC,CASNTPGTGRMNEQFF
TRBV4-3,few,TRBD1,TRBJ2-1,TGCGCCAGCAGCCAAGAGCCAGGGGGCTATGAGCAGTTCTTC,CASSQEPGGYEQFF
TRBV5-1,.,.,TRBJ1-5,TGCGCCAGCAGCTTGGACGATGGGGGCAATCAGCCCCAGCATTTT,CASSLDDGGNQPQHF
TRBV5-1,.,.,TRBJ2-1,TGCGCCAGCAGCTTGGCTGTAGAAAATGAGCAGTTCTTC,CASSLAVENEQFF
TRBV5-6,many,.,TRBJ2-1,TGTGCCAGCAGCACACCTAGCGCCAGCTCCTACAATGAGCAGTTCTTC,CASSTPSASSYNEQFF
TRBV7-2,many,.,TRBJ2-2,TGTGCCACGGGGCAGCCAAACACCGGGGAGCTGTTTTTT,CATGQPNTGELFF
TRBV12-3/TRBV12-4,many,.,TRBJ2-1,TGTGCCAGCAGGAGCGACTTAGCGAGCAATGAGCAGTTCTTC,CASRSDLASNEQFF
TRBV5-1,many,.,TRBJ2-3,TGCGCCAGCAGCCGGACTAGCACAGATACGCAGTATTTT,CASSRTSTDTQYF
TRBV7-6,.,TRBD1,TRBJ1-1,TGTGCCAGCAGCTTAGGGCTCGGACAGGTCATGAACACTGAAGCTTTCTTT,CASSLGLGQVMNTEAFF
TRBV14,.,.,TRBJ2-2,TGTGCCAGCAGCCAAGATCTAGGCACCGGGGAGCTGTTTTTT,CASSQDLGTGELFF